The source of this T cell receptor (beta chain) is a study of blood T cell repertoires in COVID-19. This clone has more than one count but fewer than ten. Cohort placement rested on clinical history that participants reported themselves. The V end was cut by 1 base, the J end by 6 bases, with 10 bases between. The germline V gene encodes CDR1 MNHEY and CDR2 SMNVEV (reference sequence). The CDR3 covers 13 residues. Data came from immunoSEQ multiplex PCR; TCRdb stores just in-frame clones and leaves some out. The data show roughly 400,000 clones, roughly 88% seen once. The clonotype comes from a woman in her thirties or forties with acute COVID-19. The V and J genes are TRBV27 and TRBJ2-7, with a tentative D call TRBD2 (5 bases). Sample: PBMCs or T cells enriched from blood (not recorded which). CDR3: CASSLLRGREQYF. DNA of the CDR3: TGTGCCAGCAGTTTATTACGGGGTCGCGAGCAGTACTTC.